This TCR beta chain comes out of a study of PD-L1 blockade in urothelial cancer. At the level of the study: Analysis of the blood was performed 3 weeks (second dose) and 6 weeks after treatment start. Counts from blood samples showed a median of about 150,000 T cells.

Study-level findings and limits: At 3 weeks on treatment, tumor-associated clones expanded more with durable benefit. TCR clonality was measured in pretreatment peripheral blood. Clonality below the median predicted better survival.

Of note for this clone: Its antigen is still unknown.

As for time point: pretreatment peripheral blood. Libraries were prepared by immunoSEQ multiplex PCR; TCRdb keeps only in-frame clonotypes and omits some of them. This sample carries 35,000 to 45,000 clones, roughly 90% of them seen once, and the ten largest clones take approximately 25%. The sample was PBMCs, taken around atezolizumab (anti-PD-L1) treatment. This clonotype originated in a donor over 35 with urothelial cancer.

For the CDR3, the DNA is TGTGCCAGCAGCTTAGTGGGCAGGGATAATCAGCCCCAGCATTTT. Its translation is CASSLVGRDNQPQHF. The V gene is TRBV7-2, the J gene TRBJ1-5; the D gene is possibly TRBD1 (5 bases). The germline gives CDR1 SGHTA, CDR2 FQGNSA. Trimming removed 1 base from V and 4 bases from J, with 11 bases in between. This CDR3 has 15 amino acids.